These 2 T cell receptor beta chains were sequenced from one sample in a study of OX40 agonist ivuxolimab in advanced cancers. Only in-frame clones appear in the TCRdb table, and some are missing; sequencing was by immunoSEQ multiplex PCR. The sample yields roughly 26,000 clones, around nine tenths seen once. The source was CD4+ or CD8+ T cells sorted from blood, collected in a trial of the OX40 agonist ivuxolimab. These receptors were obtained from an adult with an advanced solid tumor such as melanoma, head and neck, liver or kidney cancer.

The rearrangement joins TRBV7-9 to TRBJ1-4; weak D call: TRBD1 (6 bases). The CDR3 spans 15 residues. The V gene's germline CDR1 is SEHNR and CDR2 FQNEAQ (reference sequence). V lost 0 bases to trimming and J lost 8 bases, with 13 bases between them. The CDR3 DNA reads TGTGCCAGCAGCTTAGCTCCCAGGGGAGGCGAAAAACTGTTTTTT. Amino acid sequence: CASSLAPRGGEKLFF.

The V call is TRBV15, the J call TRBJ2-3; D is perhaps TRBD2 (6 bases). CDR1 is LNHNV and CDR2 is YYDKDF in the germline V gene (reference sequence). There are 15 residues in the CDR3. The ends were cut back, 0 bases at V and 1 base at J, with 8 bases in the middle. CDR3 bases: TGTGCCACCAGCAGAGATCCTAGCGGCACAGATACGCAGTATTTT. Protein sequence: CATSRDPSGTDTQYF.